This TCR beta chain was profiled in a study of blood T cell repertoires in COVID-19. Study as a whole: Samples of COVID-19 (acute and convalescent) were obtained from the United States, Italy and Spain. Nucleic acid was either cDNA or gDNA, and it came from T cells, B-cell-depleted T cells, or PBMCs.

Per the study methods: Estimated nucleated cell counts came from reference gene primer amplification. Sequencing was performed with immunoSEQ multiplex PCR; in TCRdb, only in-frame clones are kept and a portion is missing. That table supplies the V and J calls and clone size; D and trimming were determined from the DNA. The sample records some 400,000 clones, about 88% being singletons. The sequence derives from a human donor in a cohort sampled during active COVID-19. The source material was peripheral blood.

In DNA, the CDR3 is TGTGCCAGCCGACGGCTAGCGGGGGGGGGCGGAGAGACCCAGTACTTC. It is translated as CASRRLAGGGGETQYF. The chain employs TRBV4-2 and TRBJ2-5, with 12 bases aligning to TRBD2. CDR3 length: 16 amino acids. With V trimmed by 8 bases and J by 4 bases, 11 bases remained unmatched. CDR1 is LGHNA, CDR2 YNFKEQ, per germline.